A few counts support the clone carrying this T cell receptor (beta chain). Its antigen is not known. In germline, CDR1 is ENHRY, CDR2 SYGVKD. V lost 2 bases to trimming and J lost 6 bases; unmatched junction nucleotides: 8. This CDR3 is built from 16 residues. These data are taken from a study of CD8+CD57+ T cells in acquired aplastic anemia. Study-wide context: Average DNA yield from sorted CD4+ and CD8+ cells was about 3 ug.

Study-level results: Between patients and controls, CD8+ Simpson's diversity did not vary significantly. Patients and controls had in common twenty-nine CD8+ CDR3 sequences.

CDR3 and TCR beta VDJ profiling relied on a genomic DNA template. Via MiXCR, TCRdb re-called the reads, giving one row per CDR3 protein. The table records around 180,000 distinct CDR3 sequences, 64% of them present only once. The chain combines TRBV10-3 with TRBJ2-1; 9 positions agree with TRBD1. Sequenced: sorted CD4+, CD8+, or CD8+CD57+ T cells (not recorded which) from PBMCs. The clonotype originates from a human donor with severe aplastic anemia or a healthy control (not recorded which). CDR3 sequence: CAISEGGTGLSNEQFF. CDR3 bases: TGTGCCATCAGTGAGGGGGGGACAGGGTTGAGCAATGAGCAGTTCTTC.